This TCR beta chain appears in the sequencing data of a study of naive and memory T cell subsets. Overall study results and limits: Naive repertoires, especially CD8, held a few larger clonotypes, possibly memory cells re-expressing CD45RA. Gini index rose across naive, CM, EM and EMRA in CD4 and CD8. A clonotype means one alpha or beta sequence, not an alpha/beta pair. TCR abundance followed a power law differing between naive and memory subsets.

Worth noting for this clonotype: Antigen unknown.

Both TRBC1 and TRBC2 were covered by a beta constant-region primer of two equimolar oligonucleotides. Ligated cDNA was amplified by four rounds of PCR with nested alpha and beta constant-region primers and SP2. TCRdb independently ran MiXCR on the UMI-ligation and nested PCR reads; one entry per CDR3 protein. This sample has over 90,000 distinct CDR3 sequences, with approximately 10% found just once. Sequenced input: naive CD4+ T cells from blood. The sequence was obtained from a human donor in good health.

CDR3 nucleotides: TGTGCCAGCAGCTTAGACAAGGGATGGGACTACACCTTC. It is translated as CASSLDKGWDYTF. V is TRBV7-3 and J is TRBJ1-2; no firm D call. The CDR3 runs to 13 residues. Trimming took off 2 bases at V and 10 bases at J, with 14 bases between the two ends. Germline V lookup: CDR1 SGHTA, CDR2 FQGTGA.